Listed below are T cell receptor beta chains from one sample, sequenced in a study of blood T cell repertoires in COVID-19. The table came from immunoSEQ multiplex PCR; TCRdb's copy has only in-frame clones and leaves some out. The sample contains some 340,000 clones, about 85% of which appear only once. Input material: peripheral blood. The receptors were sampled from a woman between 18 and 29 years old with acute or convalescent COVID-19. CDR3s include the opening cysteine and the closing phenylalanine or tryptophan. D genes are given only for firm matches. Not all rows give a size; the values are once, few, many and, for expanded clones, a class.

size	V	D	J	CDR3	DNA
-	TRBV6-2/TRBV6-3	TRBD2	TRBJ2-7	CASSTSGRSHEQYF	TGTGCCAGCAGTACTAGCGGGAGGTCCCACGAGCAGTACTTC
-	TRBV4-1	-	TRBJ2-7	CASSQGLGGSYEQYF	TGCGCCAGCAGCCAAGGTCTGGGGGGATCCTACGAGCAGTACTTC
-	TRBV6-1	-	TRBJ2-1	CASSDRVKSPSYNEQFF	TGTGCCAGCAGTGATCGCGTTAAGAGTCCCTCCTACAATGAGCAGTTCTTC
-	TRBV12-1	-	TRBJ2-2	CASSTGGTNTGELFF	TGTGCCAGCAGCACCGGGGGGACGAACACCGGGGAGCTGTTTTTT
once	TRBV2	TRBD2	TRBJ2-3	CARGVSGGPSGTDTQYF	TGTGCCAGAGGGGTTAGCGGGGGTCCCAGTGGGACAGATACGCAGTATTTT
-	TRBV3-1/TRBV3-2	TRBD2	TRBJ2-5	CASSLTSGGKQTQYF	TGTGCCAGCAGCCTGACTAGCGGGGGTAAGCAGACCCAGTACTTC
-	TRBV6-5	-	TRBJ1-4	CASSRAPTGLEKLFF	TGTGCCAGCAGTAGAGCCCCCACAGGGCTGGAAAAACTGTTTTTT
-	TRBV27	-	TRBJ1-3	CASSLWGGSGNTIYF	TGTGCCAGCAGTTTATGGGGGGGCTCTGGAAACACCATATATTTT
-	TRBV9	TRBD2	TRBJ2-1	CASSASGGYNEQFF	TGTGCCAGCAGCGCCAGCGGGGGGTACAATGAGCAGTTCTTC
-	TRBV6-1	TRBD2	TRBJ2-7	CASRLAGGSYEQYF	TGTGCCAGCAGACTAGCGGGAGGGTCCTACGAGCAGTACTTC
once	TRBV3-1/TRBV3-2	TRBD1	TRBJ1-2	CASSQGGQGGYTF	TGTGCCAGCAGCCAAGGGGGACAGGGAGGCTACACCTTC
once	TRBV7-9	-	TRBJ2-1	CASRFGGSNEQFF	TGTGCCAGCAGGTTTGGAGGGAGTAATGAGCAGTTCTTC
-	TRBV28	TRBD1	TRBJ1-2	CASSVWDRYYGYTF	TGTGCCAGCAGTGTATGGGACAGGTACTATGGCTACACCTTC
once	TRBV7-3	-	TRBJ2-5	CASSAGGKETQYF	TGTGCCAGCAGCGCCGGGGGTAAAGAGACCCAGTACTTC
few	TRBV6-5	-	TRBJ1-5	CASDLRENNQPQHF	TGTGCCAGCGACCTTCGGGAAAACAATCAGCCCCAGCATTTT
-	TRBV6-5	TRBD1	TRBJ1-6	CASSYRQGSSPLHF	TGTGCCAGCAGTTACCGACAGGGAAGTTCACCCCTCCACTTT
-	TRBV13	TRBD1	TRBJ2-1	CASSLGGGGQGYNEQFF	TGTGCCAGCAGCTTAGGCGGAGGGGGACAGGGCTACAATGAGCAGTTCTTC
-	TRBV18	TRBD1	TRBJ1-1	CASSPSRDREGTEAFF	TGTGCCAGCTCACCCTCGAGGGACAGGGAAGGCACTGAAGCTTTCTTT
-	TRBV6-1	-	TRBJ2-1	CASSDETLSYNEQFF	TGTGCCAGCAGTGACGAGACTCTCTCCTACAATGAGCAGTTCTTC
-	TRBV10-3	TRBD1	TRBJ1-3	CAISRQGEGRVSGNTIYF	TGTGCCATCAGCCGACAGGGGGAAGGTCGCGTGTCTGGAAACACCATATATTTT
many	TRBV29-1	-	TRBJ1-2	CSATQGDYGYTF	TGCAGCGCTACACAGGGAGACTATGGCTACACCTTC
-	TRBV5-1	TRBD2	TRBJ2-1	CASSHRTSSYNEQFF	TGCGCCAGCAGTCACCGGACTAGCTCCTACAATGAGCAGTTCTTC
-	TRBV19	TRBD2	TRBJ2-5	CASSWVAGETQYF	TGTGCCAGTAGTTGGGTAGCGGGGGAGACCCAGTACTTC
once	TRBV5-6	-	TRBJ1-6	CASSSRWPNSPLHF	TGTGCCAGCAGCTCCCGCTGGCCTAATTCACCCCTCCACTTT
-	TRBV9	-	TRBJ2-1	CASSVAGTQFNEQFF	TGTGCCAGCAGCGTAGCAGGGACTCAATTCAATGAGCAGTTCTTC
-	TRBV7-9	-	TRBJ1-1	CASTNGASTEAFF	TGTGCCAGCACCAATGGGGCCTCGACTGAAGCTTTCTTT
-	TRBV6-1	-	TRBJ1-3	CASSEGPGSGNTIYF	TGTGCCAGCAGTGAAGGTCCGGGCTCTGGAAACACCATATATTTT
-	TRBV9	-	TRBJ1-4	CASSGAGINEKLFF	TGTGCCAGCAGCGGGGCAGGGATAAATGAAAAACTGTTTTTT
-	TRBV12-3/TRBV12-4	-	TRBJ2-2	CASSLNRELFF	TGTGCCAGCAGTTTAAACAGGGAGCTGTTTTTT
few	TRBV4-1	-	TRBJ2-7	CASSHHTRTEVELGEQYF	TGCGCCAGCAGCCATCATACCCGGACGGAGGTGGAATTAGGCGAGCAGTACTTC
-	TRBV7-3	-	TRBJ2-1	CASSLPNSGHNEQFF	TGTGCCAGCAGCTTACCGAATAGCGGACACAATGAGCAGTTCTTC
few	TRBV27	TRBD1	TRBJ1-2	CASTKSRDSYGYTF	TGTGCCAGCACCAAAAGCCGGGACAGCTATGGCTACACCTTC
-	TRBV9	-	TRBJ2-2	CASSVAIGRREPNTGELFF	TGTGCCAGCAGCGTAGCGATCGGTAGGCGGGAACCGAACACCGGGGAGCTGTTTTTT
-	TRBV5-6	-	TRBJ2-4	CASSLGVGDWWGNIQYF	TGTGCCAGCAGCTTGGGTGTAGGGGATTGGTGGGGAAACATTCAGTACTTC
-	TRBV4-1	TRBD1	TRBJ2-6	CASSQDNRGLRSGANVLTF	TGCGCCAGCAGCCAAGACAACAGGGGGCTGAGGTCTGGGGCCAACGTCCTGACTTTC
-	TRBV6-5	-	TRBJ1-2	CASSWTDVAYGYTF	TGTGCCAGCAGCTGGACAGATGTCGCGTATGGCTACACCTTC
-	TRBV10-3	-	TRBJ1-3	CAISALSGNTIYF	TGTGCCATCAGTGCCCTTTCTGGAAACACCATATATTTT
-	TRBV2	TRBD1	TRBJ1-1	CASSGTGGMNTEAFF	TGTGCCAGCAGTGGGACAGGGGGAATGAACACTGAAGCTTTCTTT
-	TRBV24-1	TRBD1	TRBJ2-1	CATSAPTGNPYNEQFF	TGTGCCACCAGTGCCCCGACAGGGAACCCCTACAATGAGCAGTTCTTC
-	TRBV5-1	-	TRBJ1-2	CASSLDPGSYGYTF	TGCGCCAGCAGCTTGGATCCAGGATCCTATGGCTACACCTTC
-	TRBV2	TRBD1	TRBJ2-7	CASSEGTGLDEQYF	TGTGCCAGCAGTGAAGGGACAGGGTTGGACGAGCAGTACTTC
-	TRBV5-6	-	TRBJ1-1	CASRTLLGAVMNTEAFF	TGTGCCAGCAGAACCCTGCTGGGAGCTGTTATGAACACTGAAGCTTTCTTT
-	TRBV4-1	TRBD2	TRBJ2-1	CASSQDRPSGYPGNEQFF	TGCGCCAGCAGCCAAGACAGGCCTAGCGGGTACCCAGGCAATGAGCAGTTCTTC
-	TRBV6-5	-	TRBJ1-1	CASSYVGGNTEAFF	TGTGCCAGCAGTTACGTCGGCGGTAACACTGAAGCTTTCTTT